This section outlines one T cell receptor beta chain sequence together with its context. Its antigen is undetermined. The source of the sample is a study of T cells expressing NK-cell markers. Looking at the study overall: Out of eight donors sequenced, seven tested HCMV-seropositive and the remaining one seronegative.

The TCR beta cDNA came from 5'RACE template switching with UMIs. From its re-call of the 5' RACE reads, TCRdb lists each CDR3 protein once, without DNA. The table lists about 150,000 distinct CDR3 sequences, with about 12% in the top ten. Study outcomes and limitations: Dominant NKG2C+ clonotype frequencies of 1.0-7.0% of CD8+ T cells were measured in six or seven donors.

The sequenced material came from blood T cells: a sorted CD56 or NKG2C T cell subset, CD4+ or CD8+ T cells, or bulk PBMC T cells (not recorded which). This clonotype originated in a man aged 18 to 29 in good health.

This chain's CDR3 is CASSYGQGKNIQYF. This sequence joins TRBV6-5 and TRBJ2-4; the D gene TCRdb calls, TRBD1, cannot be checked with no DNA. In germline, CDR1 is MNHEY, CDR2 SVGAGI. The CDR3 has 14 residues.